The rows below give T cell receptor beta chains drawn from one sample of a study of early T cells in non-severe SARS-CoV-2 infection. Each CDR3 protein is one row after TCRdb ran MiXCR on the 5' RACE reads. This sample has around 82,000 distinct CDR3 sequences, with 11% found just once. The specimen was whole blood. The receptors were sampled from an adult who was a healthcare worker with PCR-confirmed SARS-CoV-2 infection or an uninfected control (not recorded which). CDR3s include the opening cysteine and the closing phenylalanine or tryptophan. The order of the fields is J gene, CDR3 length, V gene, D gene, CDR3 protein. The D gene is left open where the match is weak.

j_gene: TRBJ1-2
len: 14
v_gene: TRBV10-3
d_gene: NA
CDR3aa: CATTGPPTNYGYTF

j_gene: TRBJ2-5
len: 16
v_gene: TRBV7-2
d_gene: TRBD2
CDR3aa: CASSLGSSGGQETQYF

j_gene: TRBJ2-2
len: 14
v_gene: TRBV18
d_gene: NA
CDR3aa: CASSPPPATGELFF

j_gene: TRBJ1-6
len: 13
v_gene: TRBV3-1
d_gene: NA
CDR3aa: CASSPRGYSPLHF

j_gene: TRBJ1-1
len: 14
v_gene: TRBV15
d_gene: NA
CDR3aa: CATSSYTGNTEAFF

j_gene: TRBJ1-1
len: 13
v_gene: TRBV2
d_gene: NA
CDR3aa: CASSEGMNTEAFF

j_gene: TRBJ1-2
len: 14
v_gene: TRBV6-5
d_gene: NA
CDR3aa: CASSGSGTRYGYTF

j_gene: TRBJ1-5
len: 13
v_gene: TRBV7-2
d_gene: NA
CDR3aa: CASSPGVWQPQHF

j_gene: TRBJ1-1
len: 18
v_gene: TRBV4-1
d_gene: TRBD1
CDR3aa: CASSQGPLTGGMNTEAFF

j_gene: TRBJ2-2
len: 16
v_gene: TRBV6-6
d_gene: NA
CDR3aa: CASRPWGAREDGELFF

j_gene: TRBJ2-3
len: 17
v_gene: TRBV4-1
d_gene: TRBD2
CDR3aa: CASSQEGPSGDTDTQYF

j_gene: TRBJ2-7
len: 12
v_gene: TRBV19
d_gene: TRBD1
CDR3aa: CATGTATYEQYF

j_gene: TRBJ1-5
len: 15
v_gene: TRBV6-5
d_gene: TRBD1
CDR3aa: CASSYAGTGIQPQHF

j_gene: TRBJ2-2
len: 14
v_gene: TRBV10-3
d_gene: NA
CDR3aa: CAISESNQIGELFF

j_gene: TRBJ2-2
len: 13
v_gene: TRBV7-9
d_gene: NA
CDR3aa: CASNHRVTGELFF

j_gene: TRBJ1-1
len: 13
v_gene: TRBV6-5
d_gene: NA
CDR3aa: CASSYSEVTEAFF

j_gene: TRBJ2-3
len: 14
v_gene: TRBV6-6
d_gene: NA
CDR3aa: CATFGGASTDTQYF

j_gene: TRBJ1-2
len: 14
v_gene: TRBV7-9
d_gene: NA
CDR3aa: CASSLVGGNYGYTF

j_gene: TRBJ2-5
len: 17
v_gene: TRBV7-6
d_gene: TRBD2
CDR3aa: CASTPEWAGGGGETQYF

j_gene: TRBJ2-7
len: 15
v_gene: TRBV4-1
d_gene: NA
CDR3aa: CASSQDLAPTYEQYF

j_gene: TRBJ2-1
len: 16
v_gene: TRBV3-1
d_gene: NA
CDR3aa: CASSQDEVSSYNEQFF

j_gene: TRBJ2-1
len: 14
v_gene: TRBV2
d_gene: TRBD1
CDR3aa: CASRTGISYNEQFF

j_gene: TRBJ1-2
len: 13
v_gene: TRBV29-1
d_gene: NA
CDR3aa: CSVVSGANYGYTF

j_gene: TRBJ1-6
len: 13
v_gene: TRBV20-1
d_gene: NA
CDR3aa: CSIRTAVNSPLHF

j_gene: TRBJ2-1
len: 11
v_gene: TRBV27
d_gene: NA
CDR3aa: CASSTYNEQFF

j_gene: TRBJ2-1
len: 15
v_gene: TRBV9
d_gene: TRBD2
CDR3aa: CASSLGAGGPDEQFF

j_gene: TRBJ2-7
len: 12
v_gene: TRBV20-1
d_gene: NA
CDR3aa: CSARRDGDEQYF

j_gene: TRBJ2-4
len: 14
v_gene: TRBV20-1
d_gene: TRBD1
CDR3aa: CSARTGQGVGIQYF

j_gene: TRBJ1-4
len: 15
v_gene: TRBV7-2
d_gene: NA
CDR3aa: CASRTTGTIAEKLFF

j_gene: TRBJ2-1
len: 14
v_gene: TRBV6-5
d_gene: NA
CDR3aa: CASSYSSIYNEQFF

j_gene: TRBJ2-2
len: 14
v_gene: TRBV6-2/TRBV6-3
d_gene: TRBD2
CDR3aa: CASSLTTSSGELFF

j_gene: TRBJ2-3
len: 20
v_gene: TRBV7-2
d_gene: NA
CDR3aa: CASSLAGGVLILPSTDTQYF

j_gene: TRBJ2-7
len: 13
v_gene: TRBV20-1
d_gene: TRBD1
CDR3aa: CSYSGGPTYEQYF

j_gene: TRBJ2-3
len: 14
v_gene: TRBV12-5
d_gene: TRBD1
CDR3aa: CASAPTGGIDTQYF

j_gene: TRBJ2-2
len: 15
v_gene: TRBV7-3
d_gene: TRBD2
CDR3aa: CASSSGLAGTGELFF

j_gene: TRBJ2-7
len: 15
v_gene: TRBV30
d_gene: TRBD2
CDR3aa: CAWSRGSGGSYEQYF

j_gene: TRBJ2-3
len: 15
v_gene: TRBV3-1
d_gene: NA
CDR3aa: CASSQDNPSTDTQYF

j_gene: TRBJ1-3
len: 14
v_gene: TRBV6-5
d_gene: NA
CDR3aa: CASSWDRDGNTIYF

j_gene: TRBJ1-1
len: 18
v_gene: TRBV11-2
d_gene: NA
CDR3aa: CASSLDRGGPVMNTEAFF

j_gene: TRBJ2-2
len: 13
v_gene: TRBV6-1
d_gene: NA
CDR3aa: CASSEPGSGELFF

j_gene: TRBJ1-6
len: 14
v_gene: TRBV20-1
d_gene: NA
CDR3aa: CSARDLRGSSPLHF

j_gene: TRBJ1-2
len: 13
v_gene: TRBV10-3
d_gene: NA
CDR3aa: CAISEDSTYGYTF

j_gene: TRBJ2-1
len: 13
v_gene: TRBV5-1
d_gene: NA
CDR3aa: CASSSGTGNEQFF

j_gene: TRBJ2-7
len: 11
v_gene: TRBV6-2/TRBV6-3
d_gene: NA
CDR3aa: CASSSLREQYF

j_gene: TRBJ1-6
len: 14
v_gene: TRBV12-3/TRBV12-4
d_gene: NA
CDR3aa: CASSRTEYNSPLHF